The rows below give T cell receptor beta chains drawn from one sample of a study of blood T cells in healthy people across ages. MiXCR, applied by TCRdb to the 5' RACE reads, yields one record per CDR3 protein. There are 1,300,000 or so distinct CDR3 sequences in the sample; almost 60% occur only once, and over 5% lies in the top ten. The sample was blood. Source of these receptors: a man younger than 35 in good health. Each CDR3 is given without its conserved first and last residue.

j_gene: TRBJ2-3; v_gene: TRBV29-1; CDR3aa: SGYRDRGLSTDTQY
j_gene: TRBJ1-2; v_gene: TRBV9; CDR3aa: ASSVAYTNGGYT
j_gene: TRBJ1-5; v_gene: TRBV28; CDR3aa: ASSGRTEWGNQPQH
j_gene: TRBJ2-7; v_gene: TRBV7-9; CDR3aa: ASSLAIIGDTGGLSYEQY
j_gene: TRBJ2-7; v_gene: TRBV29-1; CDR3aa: SVEDPDRSYEQY
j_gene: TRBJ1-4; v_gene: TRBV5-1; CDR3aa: ASSLDGQQRNEKLF
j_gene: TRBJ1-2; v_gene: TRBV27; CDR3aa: ASSSQGGANYGYT
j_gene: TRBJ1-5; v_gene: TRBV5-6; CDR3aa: ASSFGENQPQH
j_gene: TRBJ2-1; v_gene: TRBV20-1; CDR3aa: SATGGTVSYNEQF
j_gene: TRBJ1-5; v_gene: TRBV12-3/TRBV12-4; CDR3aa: ASSFFQEDQPQH
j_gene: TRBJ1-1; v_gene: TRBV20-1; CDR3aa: SALDREVSPF
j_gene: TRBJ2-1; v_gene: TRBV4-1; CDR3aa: ASSQDSPVAEQF
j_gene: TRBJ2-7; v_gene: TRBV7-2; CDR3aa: ASSPLVSSYEQY
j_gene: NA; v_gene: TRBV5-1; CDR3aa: ASSWDRGNYEQY
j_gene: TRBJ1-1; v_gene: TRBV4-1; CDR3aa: ASSPNRGAKLMNTEAF
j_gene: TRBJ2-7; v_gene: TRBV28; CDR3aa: ASRHRVVYEQY
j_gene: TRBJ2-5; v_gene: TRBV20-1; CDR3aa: SARDPASGGPEIQETQY
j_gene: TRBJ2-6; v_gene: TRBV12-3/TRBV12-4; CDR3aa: ASQSEFTGANVLT
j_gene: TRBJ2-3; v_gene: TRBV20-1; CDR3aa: SAIRRGGHYDTQY
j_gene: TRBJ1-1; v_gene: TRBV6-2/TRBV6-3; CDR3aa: ASSTDSKNTEAF
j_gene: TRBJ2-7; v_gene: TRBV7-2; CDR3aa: ASSAGRYEQY
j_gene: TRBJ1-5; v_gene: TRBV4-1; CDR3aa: ASSQAVTGGNQPQH
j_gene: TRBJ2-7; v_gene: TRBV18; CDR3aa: ASSPGTTSYEQY
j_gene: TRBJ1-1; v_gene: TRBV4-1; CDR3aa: ASSQTGRMNTEAF
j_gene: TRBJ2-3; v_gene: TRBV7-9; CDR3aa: ATDGAYTDTQY
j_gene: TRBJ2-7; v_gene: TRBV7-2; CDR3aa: ASSPAKGNEQY
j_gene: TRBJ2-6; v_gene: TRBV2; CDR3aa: ASMGGAGANVLT
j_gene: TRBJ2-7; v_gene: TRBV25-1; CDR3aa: ASSDKERGTYEQY
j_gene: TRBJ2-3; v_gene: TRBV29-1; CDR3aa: SVEGVVGSPRLNTDTQY
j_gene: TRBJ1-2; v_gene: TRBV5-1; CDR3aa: ASSPSGVVDGYT
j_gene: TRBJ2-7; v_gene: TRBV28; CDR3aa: ASSFNQLKAYEQY
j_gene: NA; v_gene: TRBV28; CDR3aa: ASSLKRESLGYEQY
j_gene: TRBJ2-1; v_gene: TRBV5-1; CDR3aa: ASTGSRAVDEQF
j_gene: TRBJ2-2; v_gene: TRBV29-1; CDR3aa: SVDEGELF
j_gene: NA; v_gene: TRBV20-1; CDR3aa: STGIGYEQY